These 21 T cell receptor beta chains originate from one sample sequenced in a study of blood T cell repertoires in COVID-19. Here immunoSEQ multiplex PCR was the method, and the copy in TCRdb shows in-frame clones only, minus some. In the table there are about 180,000 clones, around 89% of which are singletons. The sequenced sample consisted of peripheral blood. The receptors were sampled from a young man who had recovered from COVID-19.

The CDR3 sequence: CASSSVQGATDTQYF. The CDR3 DNA is TGTGCCAGCAGTTCAGTACAAGGGGCCACAGATACGCAGTATTTT. V usage is TRBV27 and J usage is TRBJ2-3; D perhaps matches TRBD1 (5 bases). Between the trimmed V and J ends, which lost 4 bases and 2 bases, there was a span of 13 bases. Germline V lookup: CDR1 MNHEY, CDR2 SMNVEV (reference sequence). The length of the CDR3 is 15 residues.

The chain has TRBV7-9 and TRBJ2-7; D remains ambiguous. V was clipped by 4 bases and J by 2 bases, with 6 bases between them. Germline CDR1 SEHNR, CDR2 FQNEAQ (reference sequence). There are 12 residues in the CDR3. CDR3 coding DNA: TGTGCCAGCAGCTACACCCCCTACGAGCAGTACTTC. Amino acids: CASSYTPYEQYF.

CDR3 sequence (DNA): TGTGCCAGCAGCTTGGCGACATATGGCTACACCTTC. It translates to CASSLATYGYTF. This rearrangement joins TRBV6-2 or TRBV6-3 to TRBJ1-2, with no clear D. The CDR3 is made up of 12 amino acids. Trimming took off 6 bases at V and 5 bases at J, with 10 bases between the two ends. Germline CDR1 is MNHEY and CDR2 is SVGEGT.

The chain combines TRBV6-5 with TRBJ1-4; D perhaps matches TRBD1 (6 bases). The CDR3 contains 14 residues. CDR1 is MNHEY, CDR2 SVGAGI, per germline. Trimming cost V 6 bases and J 4 bases, with 12 bases left between them. CDR3 sequence reads: CASSDRSSNEKLFF. As DNA, the CDR3 is TGTGCCAGCAGCGACAGGTCGAGTAATGAAAAACTGTTTTTT.

The CDR3 here is CASSLEGSLNEKLFF. The DNA for the CDR3 is TGTGCCAGCAGCTTGGAGGGAAGTCTTAATGAAAAACTGTTTTTT. V gene TRBV7-9 combines with J gene TRBJ1-4; D is unclear. Looked up from germline, CDR1 is SEHNR and CDR2 is FQNEAQ (reference sequence). The CDR3 has 15 amino acids. Between the trimmed V and J ends, which lost 3 bases and 4 bases, there was a span of 12 bases.

The rearrangement joins TRBV9 to TRBJ2-3, with D hard to call. Germline V gene sequence: CDR1 SGDLS, CDR2 YYNGEE. The length of the CDR3 is 15 residues. Trimming removed 0 bases at V and 0 bases at J, with 8 bases between. CDR3 region: CASSVGVGSTDTQYF. CDR3 nucleotides: TGTGCCAGCAGCGTAGGGGTCGGGAGCACAGATACGCAGTATTTT.

The rearrangement uses TRBV9 and TRBJ2-6; D perhaps matches TRBD1 (5 bases). The CDR3 has 18 amino acids. The germline V and J ends were trimmed by 0 bases and 0 bases, with 13 bases remaining between them. CDR1 SGDLS and CDR2 YYNGEE come from the germline V gene. DNA of the CDR3: TGTGCCAGCAGCGTAGCAATAGGGGCCAGCTCTGGGGCCAACGTCCTGACTTTC. It encodes CASSVAIGASSGANVLTF. Full variable domain (remainder filled in from reference TRBV9 and TRBJ2-6): DSGVTQTPKHLITATGQRVTLRCSPRSGDLSVYWYQQSLDQGLQFLIQYYNGEERAKGNILERFSAQQFPDLHSELNLSSLELGDSALYFCASSVAIGASSGANVLTFGAGSRLTVL.

V and J are TRBV10-3 and TRBJ2-5; a possible D gene is TRBD1 (5 bases). Trimming removed 5 bases at V and 5 bases at J, with 9 bases between. The germline CDR1 and CDR2 sequences are ENHRY and SYGVKD. This CDR3 region has 12 residues. The CDR3 DNA follows: TGTGCCATCAGTATAGCAGGGGAGACCCAGTACTTC. Amino acids: CAISIAGETQYF.

The V and J genes are TRBV5-6 and TRBJ1-6; maybe TRBD1 (5 bases). The length of the CDR3 is 17 residues. Trimming took 1 base from V and 6 from J, leaving 17 bases between them. Germline-derived CDR1 and CDR2 are SGHDT and YYEEEE. The CDR3 protein is CASSLPYFQGGNSPLHF. In DNA, the CDR3 is TGTGCCAGCAGCTTGCCCTATTTCCAGGGAGGTAATTCACCCCTCCACTTT.

This clone was observed a handful of times. CDR3 DNA: TGCGCCAGCAGCCACCCCCGGACAGGGGCCGAGTTCGGGGCCCTCCACTTT. It is translated as CASSHPRTGAEFGALHF. The chain couples TRBV4-1 to TRBJ1-6; TRBD1 matches at 9 bases. Germline trimming cut 3 bases from V and 14 bases from J; bases unmatched to any gene: 17. The CDR3 runs 17 residues. Germline V lookup: CDR1 MGHRA, CDR2 YSYEKL.

The V and J genes are TRBV10-2 and TRBJ2-2; D ambiguous. V was clipped by 7 bases and J by 7 bases, with 19 bases between them. CDR1 and CDR2 (germline): WSHSY, SAAADI. This CDR3 has 15 amino acids. CDR3 bases: TGCGCCAGCACCCATTACAGTATCCGCAACGGGGAGCTGTTTTTT. It specifies CASTHYSIRNGELFF.

V gene TRBV28 combines with J gene TRBJ2-3; 8 bases are a match to TRBD2. The germline gives CDR1 MDHEN, CDR2 SYDVKM. The CDR3 spans 16 residues. With 3 bases clipped from V and 5 bases from J, the junction kept 10 bases outside the gene matches. The CDR3 here is CASSFGVAGYQDTQYF. CDR3 DNA: TGTGCCAGCAGTTTCGGGGTAGCGGGATATCAAGATACGCAGTATTTT.

This rearrangement joins TRBV9 to TRBJ2-5; tentative D call: TRBD2 (5 bases). The CDR3 length is 15 residues. Germline-derived CDR1 and CDR2 are SGDLS and YYNGEE. The V and J ends lost 0 bases and 5 bases respectively, with 14 bases between them. In DNA form, the CDR3 reads TGTGCCAGCAGCGTAGACGGCGGGCCTGGGGAGACCCAGTACTTC. Protein: CASSVDGGPGETQYF.

The chain has TRBV15 and TRBJ2-3, with unresolved D. CDR1 is LNHNV, CDR2 YYDKDF, per germline (reference sequence). This CDR3 spans 14 amino acids. Trimming stripped 8 bases from V and 6 bases from J, with 18 bases between. CDR3 amino acids: CATSRQSVWDTQYF. CDR3 nucleotides: TGTGCCACCTCCAGGCAGTCGGTATGGGATACGCAGTATTTT.

This clone was found once. J is TRBJ2-1 and V is TRBV4-1, with a tentative D call TRBD2 (7 bases). Germline-derived CDR1 and CDR2 are MGHRA and YSYEKL. Trimming cost V 4 bases and J 11 bases, with 18 bases left between them. This CDR3 region has 14 residues. In nucleotides, the CDR3 is TGCGCCAGCAGCCCCTCAAAGGGGGGGCGGAAGCAGTTCTTC. It specifies CASSPSKGGRKQFF.

The CDR3 is CASSSGGLAGGTDTQYF. The DNA of the CDR3 is TGCGCCAGCAGCTCCGGCGGGCTAGCGGGAGGTACAGATACGCAGTATTTT. This chain connects TRBV5-1 to TRBJ2-3, with TRBD2 identical over 11 bases. Unmatched junction bases numbered 9, after V lost 3 bases and J lost 3 bases. The CDR3 has 17 residues. In germline, CDR1 is SGHRS, CDR2 YFSETQ.

This clone has only one observation. V gene TRBV20-1 combines with J gene TRBJ2-3, with 12 bases identical to TRBD2. The V gene's germline CDR1 is DFQATT and CDR2 SNEGSKA (reference sequence). This CDR3 spans 15 amino acids. The junction had 4 bases not matched to a gene; V was cut back by 3 bases and J by 3 bases. The CDR3 DNA sequence: TGCAGTGCTAGTCCGACTAGCGGGAGAACAGATACGCAGTATTTT. Its protein is CSASPTSGRTDTQYF.

This chain connects TRBV5-4 to TRBJ2-1; D remains ambiguous. This CDR3 contains 15 residues. Germline CDR1 SGHNT, CDR2 YYREEE (reference sequence). V lost 5 bases to trimming and J lost 5 bases, with 17 bases between them. The CDR3 is CASSPDLSLNNEQFF. The CDR3 DNA reads TGTGCCAGCAGTCCCGACTTATCCCTTAACAATGAGCAGTTCTTC. Drawing the rest from reference TRBV5-4 and TRBJ2-1, the complete variable domain is ETGVTQSPTHLIKTRGQQVTLRCSSQSGHNTVSWYQQALGQGPQFIFQYYREEENGRGNFPPRFSGLQFPNYSSELNVNALELDDSALYLCASSPDLSLNNEQFFGPGTRLTVL.

The chain links TRBV5-4 to TRBJ2-7, with D tentatively TRBD2 (5 bases). The CDR3 has 14 amino acids. The V end was cut by 3 bases, the J end by 7 bases, with 17 bases between. CDR1 SGHNT and CDR2 YYREEE come from the germline V gene (reference sequence). The CDR3 bases are TGTGCCAGCAGCTCCGGACTCATCAGCTGGGAGCAGTACTTC. Its translation is CASSSGLISWEQYF.

V and J are TRBV5-3 and TRBJ2-7; perhaps TRBD2 as D (5 bases). TRBV5-3 carries the ORF label, with uncertain function. Trimming pared 2 bases from V and 3 bases from J, leaving 18 bases between. This CDR3 is built from 16 residues. The CDR3 is CARSLKYLDWYYEQYF. The CDR3 coding sequence is TGTGCCAGAAGCTTAAAATATCTGGACTGGTACTACGAGCAGTACTTC.

The chain joins TRBV29-1 to TRBJ2-4; no definite D call. This CDR3 contains 12 residues. The V end lost 8 bases, the J end lost 6 bases, and 14 bases lay between the germline ends. CDR1 and CDR2 (germline): SQVTM, ANQGSEA. CDR3 protein: CSFQAIRNIQYF. The CDR3, as DNA: TGCAGCTTCCAGGCAATCCGAAACATTCAGTACTTC.